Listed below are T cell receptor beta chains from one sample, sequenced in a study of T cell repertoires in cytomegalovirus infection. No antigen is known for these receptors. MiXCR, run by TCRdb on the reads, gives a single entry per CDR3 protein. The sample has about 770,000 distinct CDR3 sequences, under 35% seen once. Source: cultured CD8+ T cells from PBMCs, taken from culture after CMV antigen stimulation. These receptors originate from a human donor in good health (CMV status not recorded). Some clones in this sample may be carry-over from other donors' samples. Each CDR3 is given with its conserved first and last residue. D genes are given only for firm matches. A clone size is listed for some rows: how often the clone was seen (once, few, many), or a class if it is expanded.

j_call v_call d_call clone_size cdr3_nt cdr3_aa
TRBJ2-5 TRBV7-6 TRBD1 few TGTGCCAGCAGCCGACCTCGGGACAGCCACCAAGAGACCCAGTACTTC CASSRPRDSHQETQYF
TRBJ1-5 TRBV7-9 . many TGTGCCAGCAGTGGGGAAGTCAGGGAAGGCAATCAGCCCCAGCATTTT CASSGEVREGNQPQHF
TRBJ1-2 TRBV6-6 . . TGTGCCAGCAGTTACGACTCCGGCTACACCTTC CASSYDSGYTF
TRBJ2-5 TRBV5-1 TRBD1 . TGCGCCAGCAGCTCTTACCGGGACAGGGCCCAAGAGACCCAGTACTTC CASSSYRDRAQETQYF
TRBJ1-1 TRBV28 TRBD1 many TGTGCCAGCAGTGACCGGGACAGGGGCTTGAACACTGAAGCTTTCTTT CASSDRDRGLNTEAFF
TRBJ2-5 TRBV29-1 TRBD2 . TGCAGCGTTGAAAAACAAGCGCGGGGCCGCGGGGGGAAGACCCAGTACTTC CSVEKQARGRGGKTQYF
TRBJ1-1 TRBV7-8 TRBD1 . TGTGCCAGCAGCTTAAAACCCCCAGGGGGGATCACTGAAGCTTTCTTT CASSLKPPGGITEAFF
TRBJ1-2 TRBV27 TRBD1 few TGTGCCAGCAGTCCCGGGGGGACAGGGAATGGCTACACCTTC CASSPGGTGNGYTF
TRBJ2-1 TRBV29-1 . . TGCAGCGTTTTTGGGGGGGCAGGGGGGTACAATGAGCAGTTCTTC CSVFGGAGGYNEQFF
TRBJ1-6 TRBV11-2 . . TGTGCCAGCAGCTCGCAGGATGCCTATAATTCACCCCTCCACTTT CASSSQDAYNSPLHF
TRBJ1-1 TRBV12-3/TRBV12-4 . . TGTGCCAGCAGCCTTACAACGAGACGGACTGAAGCTTTCTTT CASSLTTRRTEAFF
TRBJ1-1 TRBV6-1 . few TGTGCCAGCACCGGCGGGGGCCACACTGAAGCTTTCTTT CASTGGGHTEAFF
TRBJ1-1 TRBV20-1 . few TGCAGTGCTAGAGATCTGAGGGAGGGCACTGAAGCTTTCTTT CSARDLREGTEAFF
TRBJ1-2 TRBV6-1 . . TGTGCCAGCAGTTCCCCGGGACACCTCCACTATGGCTACACCTTC CASSSPGHLHYGYTF
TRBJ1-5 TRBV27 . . TGTGCCAGTTCGTCGGGGGTGGGTCAGCCCCAGCATTTT CASSSGVGQPQHF
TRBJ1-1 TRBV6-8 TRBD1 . TGTGCCAGCAGTACGAGTGACCCGGGACAGCCCGGACACACTGAAGCTTTCTTT CASSTSDPGQPGHTEAFF
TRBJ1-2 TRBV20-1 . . TGCAGTGCCAACGTCCCCAGGCAGCTTTCTGGCTACACCTTC CSANVPRQLSGYTF
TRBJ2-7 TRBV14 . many TGTGCCAGCAGCCGACGCGGGGACGAGCAGTACTTC CASSRRGDEQYF
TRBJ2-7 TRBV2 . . TGTGCCAGCAGTGGGTCCTACTACGAGCAGTACTTC CASSGSYYEQYF
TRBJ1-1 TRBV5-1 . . TGCGCCAGCAGCTTGGATGACAGCAACACTGAAGCTTTCTTT CASSLDDSNTEAFF
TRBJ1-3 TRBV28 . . TGTGCCAGCAGTGCAGATGGGGGTTTCTCTGGAAACACCATATATTTT CASSADGGFSGNTIYF
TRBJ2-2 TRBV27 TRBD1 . TGTGCCAGCAGTTCCCTCGGGGACAGGGGGCCAACCGGGGAGCTGTTTTTT CASSSLGDRGPTGELFF
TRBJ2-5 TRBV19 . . TGTGCCAGTAGTTTCGACAGTTTACCTCAAGAGACCCAGTACTTC CASSFDSLPQETQYF
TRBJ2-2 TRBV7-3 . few TGTGCCAGCAGCCTTCCACGGGATGGGGAGCTGTTTTTT CASSLPRDGELFF
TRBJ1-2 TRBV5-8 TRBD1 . TGTGCCAGCAGCTCCTGGGACAGCGCGATCTATGGCTACACCTTC CASSSWDSAIYGYTF
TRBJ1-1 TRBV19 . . TGTGCCGTGGCCCCAGTTCGTGGGACTGAAGCTTTCTTT CAVAPVRGTEAFF
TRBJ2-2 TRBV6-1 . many TGTGCCAGCAGTGAAGAAATGGGAATCACCGGGGAGCTGTTTTTT CASSEEMGITGELFF
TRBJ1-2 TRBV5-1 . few TGCGCCAGCAGCTTAAGAGTGCCTTCGGACTATGGCTACACCTTC CASSLRVPSDYGYTF
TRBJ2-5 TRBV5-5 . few TGTGCCAGCAGCGGGGGGACTTATCAAGAGACCCAGTACTTC CASSGGTYQETQYF
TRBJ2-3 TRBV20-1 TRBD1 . TGCAGTGTCAAACAGGGGCCAAGCACAGATACGCAGTATTTT CSVKQGPSTDTQYF
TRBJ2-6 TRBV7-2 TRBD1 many TGTGCCAGCAGCTCACGCCGTCAGGGGGCTTGGTCTGGGGCCAACGTCCTGACTTTC CASSSRRQGAWSGANVLTF
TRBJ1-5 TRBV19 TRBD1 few TGTGCCAGTAGTTTACCGAGGGGACAGGGCCGATATCAGCCCCAGCATTTT CASSLPRGQGRYQPQHF
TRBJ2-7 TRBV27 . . TGTGCCAGCAGTTTAAGGGACGAGCAGTACTTC CASSLRDEQYF
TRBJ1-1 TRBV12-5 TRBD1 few TGTGCTAGTGGTTTTAGGACAGGGGGCGATACGAACACTGAAGCTTTCTTT CASGFRTGGDTNTEAFF
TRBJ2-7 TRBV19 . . TGTGCCAGTAGTCGACAGGGAGGCTACGAGCAGTACTTC CASSRQGGYEQYF
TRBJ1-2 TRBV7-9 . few TGTGCCAGCAGCTTAAGCGGCGGGGGGCTGGTCTATGGCTACACCTTC CASSLSGGGLVYGYTF
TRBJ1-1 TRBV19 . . TGTGCCAGTAGGGGACGAAAGAACACTGAAGCTTTCTTT CASRGRKNTEAFF
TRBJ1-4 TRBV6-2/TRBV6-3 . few TGTGCCAGCAGTCCCAGGACGGCATTCGAAAAACTGTTTTTT CASSPRTAFEKLFF
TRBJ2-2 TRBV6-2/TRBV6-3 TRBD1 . TGTGCCAGCAGTGACAGGGTTGGGCACGGGGAGCTGTTTTTT CASSDRVGHGELFF
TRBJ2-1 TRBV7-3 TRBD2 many TGTGCCAGCAGCTCGACTAGACTAGCGGGGGTCTCCAATGAGCAGTTCTTC CASSSTRLAGVSNEQFF
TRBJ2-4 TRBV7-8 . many TGTGCCAGCAGCTCCCCGGGCGGGACAGTCAAAAACATTCAGTACTTC CASSSPGGTVKNIQYF
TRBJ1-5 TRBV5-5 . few TGTGCCAGCAGCCTCGGTGGGGAGCCCAATCAGCCCCAGCATTTT CASSLGGEPNQPQHF
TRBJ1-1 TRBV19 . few TGTGCCAGTAGTATGTTGGGGGGGACTGAAGCTTTCTTT CASSMLGGTEAFF
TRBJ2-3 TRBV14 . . TGTGCCAGCAGCCAAGACCCCCTACCCACAGATACGCAGTATTTT CASSQDPLPTDTQYF